A single sample gave rise to the 5 T cell receptor beta chains below, sequenced in a study of blood T cell repertoires in COVID-19. TCRdb's table, derived via immunoSEQ multiplex PCR, lists solely in-frame clones and lacks some. The repertoire consists of roughly 100,000 clones, with more than 75% occurring once and the leading ten covering over 2.5%. The sequenced sample was peripheral blood. These receptors were taken from a man aged 50 or older with active or convalescent COVID-19.

This clone was seen only a few times. This chain connects TRBV15 to TRBJ2-7, with D tentatively TRBD2 (5 bases). The CDR3 runs 14 residues. V lost 3 bases and J 0 bases, leaving 9 bases between the germline ends. CDR1 is LNHNV and CDR2 is YYDKDF in the germline V gene (reference sequence). CDR3 in amino acids: CATSRSGSSYEQYV. DNA of the CDR3: TGTGCCACCAGCAGGAGCGGTAGCTCCTACGAGCAGTACGTC.

The chain carries TRBV3-1 (or the pseudogene TRBV3-2) and TRBJ2-5; D might be TRBD2 (6 bases). Germline values: CDR1 LGHDT, CDR2 YNNKEL (reference sequence). V lost 2 bases and J 9 bases, leaving 13 bases between the germline ends. The CDR3 has 13 residues. DNA for the CDR3: TGTGCCAGCAGCCAACCGGGGCGGGGCCCCCAGTACTTC. This encodes CASSQPGRGPQYF.

V gene TRBV6-5 combines with J gene TRBJ1-5; 11 positions agree with TRBD1. The CDR3 length is 15 residues. The ends lost 7 bases at V and 7 bases at J; junction bases unmatched: 9. CDR1 MNHEY and CDR2 SVGAGI come from the germline V gene. CDR3 sequence (DNA): TGTGCCAGCATTACCGGACAGGGGGCTTGGCAGCCCCAGCATTTT. It codes for CASITGQGAWQPQHF.

This sequence joins TRBV9 and TRBJ1-2, with TRBD1 identical over 8 bases. The germline gives CDR1 SGDLS, CDR2 YYNGEE. The CDR3 is 15 residues long. The J segment lost 3 bases and the V segment lost 5 bases, leaving 9 bases of the junction unmatched. This CDR3 is CASRPPGQVYYGYTF. DNA of the CDR3: TGTGCCAGCAGACCACCGGGACAGGTTTACTATGGCTACACCTTC.

V is TRBV19 and J is TRBJ2-6, with TRBD1 matching over 9 bases. V dropped 6 bases and J dropped 3; count of bases not matched to a gene: 9. The CDR3 consists of 17 residues. The germline gives CDR1 LNHDA, CDR2 SQIVND (reference sequence). CDR3 in amino acids: CASREAGQGFGANVLTF. For the CDR3, the DNA is TGTGCCAGTAGGGAAGCGGGACAGGGCTTTGGGGCCAACGTCCTGACTTTC.